The 13 T cell receptor beta chains below were found in one sample sequenced in a study of T cell repertoires in cytomegalovirus infection. TCRdb re-called the reads through MiXCR, storing one row per CDR3 protein. This table has some 270,000 distinct CDR3 sequences, about 18% appearing once. Sequencing was performed on CD8+ T cells from PBMCs. These receptors were obtained from a human donor in good health (CMV status not recorded). Some clones in this sample may be carry-over from other donors' samples.

This chain joins TRBV11-3 and TRBJ2-1; no clear D. The CDR3 spans 8 residues. Germline V gives CDR1 SGHNT, CDR2 YENEEA. The DNA of the CDR3 is TGTACCGGTAATGAGCAGTTCTTC. Translated, it gives CTGNEQFF.

This clonotype has ten or more counts. J is TRBJ2-1 and V is TRBV11-2, with D perhaps matching TRBD1 (5 bases). In germline, CDR1 is SGHAT, CDR2 FQNNGV. With 0 bases removed from V and 11 bases from J, the gap between germline ends came to 23 bases. The CDR3 is 17 amino acids. CDR3 in amino acids: CASSLDPQGIGPLQQFF. CDR3 DNA: TGTGCCAGCAGCTTAGATCCCCAGGGCATCGGCCCCCTGCAGCAGTTCTTC.

This clonotype was picked up a small number of times. CDR3 DNA: TGTGCCAGCAGTTATTCTCAGGGCCCCTACGAGCAGTACTTC. It codes for CASSYSQGPYEQYF. V and J are TRBV6-6 and TRBJ2-7, with D perhaps TRBD1 (5 bases). The V gene lost 3 bases and the J gene lost 2 bases, with 11 bases spanning the gap. Germline CDR1 MNHNY, CDR2 SVGAGI (reference sequence). The CDR3 is made up of 14 amino acids.

The table lists this clonotype with many counts. J is TRBJ1-5 and V is TRBV14; possible D gene TRBD1, 5 bases. Looked up from germline, CDR1 is SGHDN and CDR2 is FVKESK. The CDR3 totals 20 residues. Trimming removed 3 bases from V and 3 bases from J, with 27 bases in between. The CDR3 region has the DNA TGTGCCAGCAGCCAGTACGGGGCGCTTCTTCGATGGCTAGACAATCAGCCCCAGCATTTT. It yields the protein CASSQYGALLRWLDNQPQHF. Full variable domain (missing parts from reference TRBV14 and TRBJ1-5): EAGVTQFPSHSVIEKGQTVTLRCDPISGHDNLYWYRRVMGKEIKFLLHFVKESKQDESGMPNNRFLAERTGGTYSTLKVQPAELEDSGVYFCASSQYGALLRWLDNQPQHFGDGTRLSIL.

This clonotype occurred a few times. This chain uses TRBV28 with TRBJ2-3; D gene unclear. V was shortened by 7 bases and J by 6 bases, with 11 bases between the two germline ends. Germline CDR1 is MDHEN and CDR2 is SYDVKM. The CDR3 is 12 amino acids. CDR3 protein: CASTPPGDTQYF. The CDR3 nucleotides read TGTGCCAGCACTCCCCCCGGGGATACGCAGTATTTT.

This clonotype was counted at least ten times. This chain joins TRBV19 and TRBJ2-2, with unresolved D. V lost 1 base and J lost 8, with 2 bases in between. Germline V gene sequence: CDR1 LNHDA, CDR2 SQIVND (reference sequence). The CDR3 runs 11 residues. This chain's CDR3 is CASSIGGELFF. For the CDR3, the DNA is TGTGCCAGTAGTATAGGAGGGGAGCTGTTTTTT.

The chain uses TRBV29-1 and TRBJ1-5, with D unresolved. The CDR3 runs 14 residues. Germline V gene sequence: CDR1 SQVTM, CDR2 ANQGSEA. Trimming took off 4 bases at V and 0 bases at J, with 10 bases between the two ends. CDR3 DNA sequence: TGCAGCGTTGTGACGGACGGTAGCAATCAGCCCCAGCATTTT. This gives the protein CSVVTDGSNQPQHF.

This clonotype has ten or more counts. V gene TRBV20-1 combines with J gene TRBJ2-7, with 7 bases identical to TRBD1. Germline loops: CDR1 DFQATT, CDR2 SNEGSKA (reference sequence). CDR3 length: 14 residues. Losses at the gene ends were 3 bases for V and 1 base for J; bases not matched to a gene: 6. CDR3 in DNA: TGCAGTGCTAGCCCACAGGGGCCGTCCTACGAGCAGTACTTC. Translating it yields CSASPQGPSYEQYF.

V is TRBV11-2 and J is TRBJ2-1; D is perhaps TRBD1 (5 bases). There are 16 residues in the CDR3. The germline CDR1 and CDR2 sequences are SGHAT and FQNNGV. V was cut by 1 base and J by 6 bases, with 16 bases left in between. This CDR3 reads CASSLGGRAYPNEQFF. The CDR3 bases are TGTGCCAGCAGCTTAGGGGGCAGGGCCTACCCCAATGAGCAGTTCTTC.

The rearrangement uses TRBV4-3 and TRBJ1-1; 7 bases fit TRBD1. CDR1 is LGHNA and CDR2 is YSLEER in the germline V gene. Trimming removed 2 bases from V and 2 bases from J; junction bases left unmatched: 11. The CDR3 contains 17 residues. The CDR3 is CASSQLGQGVHNTEAFF. The CDR3 coding sequence is TGCGCCAGCAGCCAATTAGGGCAGGGGGTTCACAACACTGAAGCTTTCTTT.

This clonotype occurred a few times. A read error may be the cause here, since a much bigger clone is one base away. This rearrangement joins TRBV7-9 to TRBJ2-7, with D perhaps matching TRBD1 (6 bases). The V gene's germline CDR1 is SEHNR and CDR2 FQNEAQ (reference sequence). This CDR3 contains 14 residues. V was pared by 2 bases and J by 0 bases, with 8 bases between. CDR3 loop: CASSLLDSSYEQYF. CDR3 coding DNA: TGTGCCAGCAGCTTACTGGACAGCTCCTACGAGCAGTACTTC.

In DNA, the CDR3 is TGTGCCAGCACCCGCGATTACAATGAGCAGTTCTTC. Translation gives CASTRDYNEQFF. The genes are TRBV7-6 and TRBJ2-1; the D is unclear. The CDR3 extends over 12 amino acids. From germline, CDR1 is SGHVS and CDR2 FNYEAQ. V shed 7 bases and J shed 4 bases, with 8 bases lying between them. The variable domain in full, with the rest retrieved from reference TRBV7-6 and TRBJ2-1, is GAGVSQSPRYKVTKRGQDVALRCDPISGHVSLYWYRQALGQGPEFLTYFNYEAQQDKSGLPNDRFSAERPEGSISTLTIQRTEQRDSAMYRCASTRDYNEQFFGPGTRLTVL.

About this clonotype: An end of the junction does not agree with germline; a read error may underlie this. The chain couples TRBV5-6 to TRBJ2-3, with 7 bases aligning to TRBD1. The germline gives CDR1 SGHDT, CDR2 YYEEEE. The CDR3 totals 15 residues. CDR3: CASSFPGQNTDTKYF. In nucleotides, the CDR3 is TGTGCCAGCAGCTTTCCGGGACAGAACACAGATACGAAGTATTTT.